These T cell receptor beta chains were read from a single sample in a study of cytomegalovirus exposure and HLA in healthy donors. The data were produced by immunoSEQ multiplex PCR, yet TCRdb's version contains in-frame clones alone and is incomplete. Here the sample table reports tens of thousands of clones. Sequencing input: PBMCs. These receptors came from a female donor in good health and CMV-seropositive. Both conserved end residues are part of each CDR3. D genes are given only for firm matches.

>TRBV6-1|14|TRBJ1-1|.
CASSEDHRDTEAFF
TGTGCCAGCAGTGAAGACCACAGGGACACTGAAGCTTTCTTT
>TRBV7-4|17|TRBJ2-7|.
CASSVPFLELPPYEQYF
TGTGCCAGCAGCGTACCCTTTCTAGAACTACCCCCGTACGAGCAGTACTTC
>TRBV2|11|TRBJ1-2|.
CASRLHPGYTF
TGTGCCAGCAGACTACACCCCGGCTACACCTTC
>TRBV14|13|TRBJ2-3|TRBD1
CASSHTGADTQYF
TGTGCCAGCAGCCATACAGGGGCAGATACGCAGTATTTT
>TRBV6-1|15|TRBJ2-7|TRBD2
CASSEATGGTYEQYF
TGTGCCAGCAGTGAAGCAACGGGGGGGACCTACGAGCAGTACTTC
>TRBV4-3|15|TRBJ1-2|.
CASSQDGTGLYGYTF
TGCGCCAGCAGCCAAGACGGAACAGGGTTATATGGCTACACCTTC
>TRBV5-1|13|TRBJ1-2|.
CASSLWEAYGYTF
TGCGCCAGCAGCTTGTGGGAGGCCTATGGCTACACCTTC
>TRBV23-1|12|TRBJ1-1|.
CASSQSYRVAFF
TGCGCCAGCAGTCAATCTTACAGGGTAGCTTTCTTT
>TRBV6-5|16|TRBJ1-3|.
CASSYHPRGSGNTIYF
TGTGCCAGCAGTTACCATCCCAGGGGATCTGGAAACACCATATATTTT
>TRBV6-5|15|TRBJ1-2|TRBD1
CASSYSRTGNYGYTF
TGTGCCAGCAGTTACTCGAGGACAGGGAATTATGGCTACACCTTC
>TRBV20-1|11|TRBJ2-1|.
CSASYFNEQFF
TGCAGTGCTAGTTACTTCAATGAGCAGTTCTTC
>TRBV7-7|16|TRBJ1-5|.
CASSSSGRGSNQPQHF
TGTGCTAGCAGCAGTTCCGGGAGGGGGAGCAATCAGCCCCAGCATTTT
>TRBV19|11|TRBJ2-5|TRBD2
CASRGGETQYF
TGTGCCAGTAGGGGAGGGGAGACCCAGTACTTC
>TRBV4-3|14|TRBJ2-7|.
CASSPSRRVYEQYF
TGCGCCAGCAGCCCCAGCCGCAGGGTCTACGAGCAGTACTTC
>TRBV6-6|14|TRBJ2-3|TRBD1
CASGDRFSYDTQYF
TGTGCCAGCGGGGACAGGTTCTCTTACGATACGCAGTATTTT
>TRBV10-3|13|TRBJ2-3|.
CAIRETGTDTQYF
TGTGCCATCAGAGAGACAGGCACAGATACGCAGTATTTT
>TRBV5-1|16|TRBJ2-3|TRBD2
CASALAGGPGTDTQYF
TGCGCCAGCGCCCTAGCGGGAGGGCCGGGCACAGATACGCAGTATTTT
>TRBV4-1|13|TRBJ1-4|.
CASSQVLREKLFF
TGCGCCAGCAGCCAAGTCCTTCGTGAAAAACTGTTTTTT
>TRBV7-7|12|TRBJ2-2|TRBD1
CASSLGTGKLFF
TGTGCTAGCAGCTTAGGGACAGGGAAGCTGTTTTTT
>TRBV18|14|TRBJ1-1|.
CASSLDRVNTEAFF
TGTGCCAGCTCACTTGATCGGGTGAACACTGAAGCTTTCTTT
>TRBV9|13|TRBJ2-1|.
CASSVSGHNEQFF
TGTGCCAGCAGCGTAAGCGGGCACAATGAGCAGTTCTTC
>TRBV4-3|13|TRBJ2-5|.
CASSQDREENQYF
TGCGCCAGCAGCCAAGATCGAGAAGAGAACCAGTACTTC
>TRBV6-5|14|TRBJ1-2|TRBD1
CASSRTGSHYGYTF
TGTGCCAGCAGCCGGACAGGTTCCCACTATGGCTACACCTTC
>TRBV6-5|15|TRBJ2-7|TRBD2
CASSYSGRFGYEQYF
TGTGCCAGCAGTTACAGCGGGAGGTTCGGCTACGAGCAGTACTTC
>TRBV25-1|14|TRBJ1-4|TRBD1
CASSGRGRSEKLFF
TGTGCCAGCAGTGGCAGGGGGCGGAGTGAAAAACTGTTTTTT
>TRBV27|19|TRBJ1-6|TRBD1
CASSPPGTGGRSYNSPLHF
TGTGCCAGCAGTCCGCCAGGGACAGGGGGACGATCCTATAATTCACCCCTCCACTTT
>TRBV5-1|13|TRBJ2-7|.
CASPGKRTYEQYF
TGCGCCAGTCCGGGGAAGAGAACCTACGAGCAGTACTTC
>TRBV5-1|14|TRBJ2-7|TRBD1
CASSQSTGGHEQYF
TGCGCCAGCAGCCAATCGACAGGGGGCCACGAGCAGTACTTC
>TRBV4-1|14|TRBJ2-7|TRBD1
CASSLRDREYEQYF
TGCGCCAGCAGCCTTCGGGACAGGGAGTACGAGCAGTACTTC
>TRBV5-1|16|TRBJ2-5|TRBD2
CASSLGLAGGTETQYF
TGCGCCAGCAGCTTGGGCCTAGCGGGGGGGACAGAGACCCAGTACTTC
>TRBV2|15|TRBJ1-1|TRBD1
CASSAQQGGRTEAFF
TGTGCCAGCAGCGCACAACAGGGGGGACGAACTGAAGCTTTCTTT
>TRBV20-1|11|TRBJ1-1|.
CSVPMNTEAFF
TGCAGTGTCCCCATGAACACTGAAGCTTTCTTT
>TRBV7-2|14|TRBJ1-2|.
CASSQGIANYGYTF
TGTGCCAGCAGCCAGGGGATTGCTAACTATGGCTACACCTTC
>TRBV11-2|15|TRBJ2-5|TRBD2
CASSLVGLAQETQYF
TGTGCCAGCAGCTTAGTCGGACTAGCGCAAGAGACCCAGTACTTC
>TRBV6-1|14|TRBJ2-4|.
CASREQGGWNIQYF
TGTGCCAGCAGGGAACAGGGCGGTTGGAACATTCAGTACTTC
>TRBV6-5|14|TRBJ2-1|TRBD1
CASRSGQGHNEQFF
TGTGCCAGCAGGTCGGGACAGGGTCACAATGAGCAGTTCTTC
>TRBV2|13|TRBJ2-3|TRBD1
CASTGQGTDTQYF
TGTGCCAGCACCGGACAGGGGACAGATACGCAGTATTTT
>TRBV6-5|13|TRBJ2-7|TRBD1
CASRSTGINEQYF
TGTGCCAGCAGATCGACAGGGATCAACGAGCAGTACTTC
>TRBV19|18|TRBJ2-3|.
CASSIDPGTHSRTDTQYF
TGTGCCAGTAGTATAGATCCCGGGACTCACAGCAGGACAGATACGCAGTATTTT
>TRBV18|14|TRBJ1-1|.
CASSPISGITEAFF
TGTGCCAGCTCACCAATATCAGGTATCACTGAAGCTTTCTTT
>TRBV2|15|TRBJ1-4|TRBD1
CASSSGQGSYEKLFF
TGTGCCAGCAGTTCTGGACAGGGGTCATATGAAAAACTGTTTTTT
>TRBV18|12|TRBJ2-3|.
CASSPQGDTQYF
TGTGCCAGCTCACCACAGGGGGATACGCAGTATTTT